This T cell receptor beta chain was sequenced for a study of cytomegalovirus exposure and HLA in healthy donors. General study findings and limits: Most TCR sequences proved rare, with some public TCRs found in many donors.

A remark on this clone: Antigen: not known.

CDR1 KGHSH and CDR2 LQKENI come from the germline V gene. This CDR3 is built from 17 residues. Trimming removed 3 bases from V and 8 bases from J; junction bases left unmatched: 17. The primer mix had 60 Vbeta and 13 Jbeta primers. Only in-frame clones appear in the TCRdb table, and some are missing; sequencing was by immunoSEQ multiplex PCR. Among roughly 140,000 clones listed, 80% to 90% were seen once. The chain joins TRBV18 to TRBJ1-2; 8 positions match TRBD1. This receptor was identified in a woman aged 40 to 49 in good health and CMV-seropositive. Sequencing input: PBMCs. The CDR3 DNA follows: TGTGCCAGCTCACCCGGACAGGGATTAAGAATTATGGGGGGCTACACCTTC. This gives the protein CASSPGQGLRIMGGYTF.